This T cell receptor (beta chain) emerged from a study of response to subunit inactivated influenza vaccine. This clonotype was seen a few times. Its antigen is still unknown. TCRdb reprocessed the RT-PCR reads via MiXCR and lists one record per CDR3 protein. The table records some 800,000 distinct CDR3 sequences, around 20% of them present only once. CDR3 size: 14 residues. Trimming removed 6 bases at V and 7 bases at J, with 19 bases between. Germline V lookup: CDR1 DFQATT, CDR2 SNEGSKA (reference sequence). Study results and limitations: The authors suggested that every seasonal influenza vaccination recruits few new T cells.

This chain uses TRBV20-1 with TRBJ1-5; a possible D gene is TRBD1 (5 bases). The starting material was PBMCs from blood, obtained roughly 5 days after vaccination. The TCR sequence derives from a man in his fifties who received an inactivated influenza vaccine. CDR3 sequence reads: CSAGQNMARQPQHF. The DNA for the CDR3 is TGCAGTGCGGGGCAGAACATGGCGAGGCAGCCCCAGCATTTT.